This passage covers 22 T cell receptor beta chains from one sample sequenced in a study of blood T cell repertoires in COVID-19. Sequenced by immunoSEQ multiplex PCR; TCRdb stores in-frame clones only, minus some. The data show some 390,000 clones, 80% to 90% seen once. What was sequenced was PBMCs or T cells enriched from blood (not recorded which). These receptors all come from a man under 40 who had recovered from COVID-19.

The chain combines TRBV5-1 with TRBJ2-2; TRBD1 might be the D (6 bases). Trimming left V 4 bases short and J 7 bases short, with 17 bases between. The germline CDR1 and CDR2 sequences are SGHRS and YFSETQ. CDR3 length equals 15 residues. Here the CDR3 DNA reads TGCGCCAGCAGCCCAGGGGCAGAGGGGAGCGGGGAGCTGTTTTTT. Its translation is CASSPGAEGSGELFF.

Here the CDR3 reads CASSLGNSQQETQYF. In DNA form, the CDR3 reads TGTGCCAGCAGCTTAGGAAACTCCCAACAAGAGACCCAGTACTTC. The V gene is TRBV7-2, the J gene TRBJ2-5; D remains ambiguous. V was shortened by 1 base and J by 2 bases, with 11 bases between the two germline ends. The CDR3 sequence is 15 residues long. Germline CDR1 reads SGHTA; CDR2 reads FQGNSA.

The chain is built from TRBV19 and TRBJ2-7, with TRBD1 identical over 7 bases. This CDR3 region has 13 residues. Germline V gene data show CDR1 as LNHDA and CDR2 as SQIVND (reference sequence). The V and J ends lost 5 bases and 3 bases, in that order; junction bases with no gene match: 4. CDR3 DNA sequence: TGTGCCAGTAGTGCGTCAGGGGGCTACGAGCAGTACTTC. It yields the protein CASSASGGYEQYF.

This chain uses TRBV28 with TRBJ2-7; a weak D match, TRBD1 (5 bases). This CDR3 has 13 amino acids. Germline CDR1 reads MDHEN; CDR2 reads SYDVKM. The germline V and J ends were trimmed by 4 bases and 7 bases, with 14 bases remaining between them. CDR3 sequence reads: CASSSADRPEQYF. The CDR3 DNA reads TGTGCCAGCAGTTCCGCCGACAGACCGGAGCAGTACTTC.

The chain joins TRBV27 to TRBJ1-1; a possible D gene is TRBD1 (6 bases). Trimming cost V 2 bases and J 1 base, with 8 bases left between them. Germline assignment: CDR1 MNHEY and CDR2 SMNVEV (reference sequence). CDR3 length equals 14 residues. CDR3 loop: CASSLRRGNTEAFF. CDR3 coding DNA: TGTGCCAGCAGTTTACGCAGGGGGAACACTGAAGCTTTCTTT.

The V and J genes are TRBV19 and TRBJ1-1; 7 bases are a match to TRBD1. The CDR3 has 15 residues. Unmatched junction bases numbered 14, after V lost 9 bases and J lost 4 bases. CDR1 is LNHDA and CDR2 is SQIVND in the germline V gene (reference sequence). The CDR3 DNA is TGTGCCAGCAACGCCCTGGACAGGATGGGCACTGAAGCTTTCTTT. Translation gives CASNALDRMGTEAFF.

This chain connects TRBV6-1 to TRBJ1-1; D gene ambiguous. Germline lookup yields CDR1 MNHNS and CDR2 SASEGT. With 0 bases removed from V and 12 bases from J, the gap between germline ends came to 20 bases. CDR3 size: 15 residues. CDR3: CASSEAGGRKPISFF. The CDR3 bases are TGTGCCAGCAGTGAAGCTGGAGGAAGGAAACCGATATCTTTCTTT.

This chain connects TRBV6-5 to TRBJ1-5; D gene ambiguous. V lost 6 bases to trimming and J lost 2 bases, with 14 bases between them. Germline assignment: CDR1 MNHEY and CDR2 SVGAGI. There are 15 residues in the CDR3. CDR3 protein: CASSTRGARNQPQHF. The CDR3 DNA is TGTGCCAGCAGCACGCGGGGTGCGCGCAATCAGCCCCAGCATTTT.

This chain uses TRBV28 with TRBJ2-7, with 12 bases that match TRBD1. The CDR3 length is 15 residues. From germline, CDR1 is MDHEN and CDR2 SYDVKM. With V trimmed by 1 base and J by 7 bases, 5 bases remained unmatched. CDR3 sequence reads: CASSLSGQGAGEQYF. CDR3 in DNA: TGTGCCAGCAGTTTATCGGGACAGGGGGCCGGGGAGCAGTACTTC.

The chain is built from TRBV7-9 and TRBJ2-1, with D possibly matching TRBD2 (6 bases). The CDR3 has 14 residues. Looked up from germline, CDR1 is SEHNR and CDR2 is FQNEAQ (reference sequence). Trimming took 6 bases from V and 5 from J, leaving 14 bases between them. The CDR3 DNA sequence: TGTGCCAGCAGTATACTAGCCATCAACAATGAGCAGTTCTTC. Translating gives CASSILAINNEQFF.

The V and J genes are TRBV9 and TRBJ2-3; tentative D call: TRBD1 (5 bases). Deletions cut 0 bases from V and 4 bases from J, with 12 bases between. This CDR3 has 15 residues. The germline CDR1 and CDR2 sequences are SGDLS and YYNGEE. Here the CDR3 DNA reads TGTGCCAGCAGCGTAGTTGCAGGGCCCTCAGATACGCAGTATTTT. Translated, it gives CASSVVAGPSDTQYF.

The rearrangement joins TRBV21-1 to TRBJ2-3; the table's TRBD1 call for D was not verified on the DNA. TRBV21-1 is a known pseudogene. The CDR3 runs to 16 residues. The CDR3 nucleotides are TGTGCCAGCTTTACTTGGACACTTACAAGGGCAGATACGCAGTATTTT. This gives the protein CASFTWTLTRADTQYF.

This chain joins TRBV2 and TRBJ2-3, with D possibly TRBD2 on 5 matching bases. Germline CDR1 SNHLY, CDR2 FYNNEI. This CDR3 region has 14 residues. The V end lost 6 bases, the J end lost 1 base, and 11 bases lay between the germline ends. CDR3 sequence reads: CASRVGKGTDTQYF. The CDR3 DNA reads TGTGCCAGCAGGGTCGGGAAAGGCACAGATACGCAGTATTTT.

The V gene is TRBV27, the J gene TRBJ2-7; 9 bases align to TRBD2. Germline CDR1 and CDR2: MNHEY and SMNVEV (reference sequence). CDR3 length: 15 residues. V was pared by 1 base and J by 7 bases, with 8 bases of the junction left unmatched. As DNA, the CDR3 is TGTGCCAGCAGTTTATTGCTAGCGGGAATGACGGAGCAGTACTTC. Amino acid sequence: CASSLLLAGMTEQYF.

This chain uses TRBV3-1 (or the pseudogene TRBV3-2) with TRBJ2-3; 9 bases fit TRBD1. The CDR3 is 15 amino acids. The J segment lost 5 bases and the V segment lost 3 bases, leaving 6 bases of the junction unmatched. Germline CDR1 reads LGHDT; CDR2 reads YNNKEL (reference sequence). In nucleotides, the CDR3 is TGTGCCAGCAGCCATCTACAGGGGGCGGAAGATACGCAGTATTTT. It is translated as CASSHLQGAEDTQYF.

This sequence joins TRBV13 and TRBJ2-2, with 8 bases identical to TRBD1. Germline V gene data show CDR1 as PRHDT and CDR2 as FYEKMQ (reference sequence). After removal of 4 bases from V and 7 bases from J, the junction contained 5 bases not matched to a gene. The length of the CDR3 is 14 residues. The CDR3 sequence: CASSSDGQGGELFF. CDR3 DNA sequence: TGTGCCAGCAGCTCCGACGGACAGGGCGGGGAGCTGTTTTTT.

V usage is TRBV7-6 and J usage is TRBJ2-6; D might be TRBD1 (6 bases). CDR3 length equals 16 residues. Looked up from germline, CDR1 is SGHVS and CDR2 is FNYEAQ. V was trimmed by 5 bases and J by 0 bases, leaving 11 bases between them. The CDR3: CASSPQGGSGANVLTF. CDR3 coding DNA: TGTGCCAGCAGCCCCCAAGGGGGCTCTGGGGCCAACGTCCTGACTTTC.

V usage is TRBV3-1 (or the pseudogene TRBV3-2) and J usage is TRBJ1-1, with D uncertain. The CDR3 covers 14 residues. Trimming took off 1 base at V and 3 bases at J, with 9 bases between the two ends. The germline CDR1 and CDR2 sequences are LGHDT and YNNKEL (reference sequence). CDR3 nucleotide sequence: TGTGCCAGCAGCCAAGGGGTCAGGTACACTGAAGCTTTCTTT. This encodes CASSQGVRYTEAFF.

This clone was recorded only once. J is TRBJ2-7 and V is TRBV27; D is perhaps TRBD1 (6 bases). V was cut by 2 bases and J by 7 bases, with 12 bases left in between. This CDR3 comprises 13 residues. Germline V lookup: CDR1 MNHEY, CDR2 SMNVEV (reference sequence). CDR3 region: CASSLRGSWEQYF. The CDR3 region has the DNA TGTGCCAGCAGTTTAAGGGGGTCGTGGGAGCAGTACTTC.

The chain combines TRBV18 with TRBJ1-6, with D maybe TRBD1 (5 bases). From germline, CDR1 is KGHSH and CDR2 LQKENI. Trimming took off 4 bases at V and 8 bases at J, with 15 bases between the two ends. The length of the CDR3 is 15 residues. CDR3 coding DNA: TGTGCCAGCTCACAGGACATCGGGCGTTATTCACCCCTCCACTTT. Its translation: CASSQDIGRYSPLHF.

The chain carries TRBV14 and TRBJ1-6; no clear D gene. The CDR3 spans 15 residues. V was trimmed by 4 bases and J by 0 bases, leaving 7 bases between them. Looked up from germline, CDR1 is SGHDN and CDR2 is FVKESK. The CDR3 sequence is CASSLPGSYNSPLHF. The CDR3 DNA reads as TGTGCCAGCAGCCTTCCGGGCTCCTATAATTCACCCCTCCACTTT.

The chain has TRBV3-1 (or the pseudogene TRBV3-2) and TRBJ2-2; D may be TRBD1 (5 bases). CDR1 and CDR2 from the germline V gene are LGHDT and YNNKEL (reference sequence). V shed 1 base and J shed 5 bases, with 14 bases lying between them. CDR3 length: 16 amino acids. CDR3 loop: CASSQALGDGTGELFF. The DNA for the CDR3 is TGTGCCAGCAGCCAAGCTCTAGGGGATGGGACCGGGGAGCTGTTTTTT.